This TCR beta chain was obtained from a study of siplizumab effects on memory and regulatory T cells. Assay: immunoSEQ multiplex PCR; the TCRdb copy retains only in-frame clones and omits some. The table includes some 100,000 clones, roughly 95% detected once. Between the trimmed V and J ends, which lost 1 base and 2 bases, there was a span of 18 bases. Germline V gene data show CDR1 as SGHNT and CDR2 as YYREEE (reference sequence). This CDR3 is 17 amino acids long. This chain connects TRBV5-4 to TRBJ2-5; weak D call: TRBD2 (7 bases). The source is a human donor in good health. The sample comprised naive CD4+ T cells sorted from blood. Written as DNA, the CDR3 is TGTGCCAGCAGCTTGTGGGAATGGGGGGGCCCTCAAGAGACCCAGTACTTC. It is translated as CASSLWEWGGPQETQYF.